This entry concerns a single T cell receptor (beta chain). This CDR3 contains 15 residues. Per germline, CDR1 SGHNT and CDR2 YYREEE (reference sequence). V gave up 1 base and J gave up 5 bases; unmatched junction bases: 6. The sample is drawn from a study of blood T cell repertoires in COVID-19. Profiled with immunoSEQ multiplex PCR; TCRdb holds only in-frame clones, not every one. The table includes about 74,000 clones, approximately 84% detected once. This chain links TRBV5-4 with TRBJ2-5; 9 positions match TRBD2. This receptor was identified in a man aged 65 to 79 with acute or convalescent COVID-19. What was sequenced was peripheral blood. The CDR3 protein is CASSLSGGPRETQYF. The CDR3 coding sequence is TGTGCCAGCAGCTTGAGCGGGGGGCCCCGGGAGACCCAGTACTTC.